Below, 21 T cell receptor beta chains from the same sample are listed, as sequenced in a study of a mutant IDH1 vaccine in newly diagnosed glioma (TCRdb year 2021). The time point label on this specimen signifies: week 5, during vaccination. Each vaccine dose, consisting of 300 ug of a 20-mer mutant IDH1 peptide in Montanide, was administered subcutaneously with topical imiquimod. Preparation of the library involved the immunoSEQ multiplex PCR assay. In its TCRdb copy, this immuneACCESS table keeps in-frame sequences only and misses some clones. Where compared with another copy, unresolved V genes explain less than half of these, and the others have no known cause. The sample table holds some 51,000 clones, of which around four fifths were seen once. Of the sample, roughly 5% is held by the ten largest clones. These receptors have no known antigen. The starting material was PBMCs, obtained from a glioma patient whose treatment included an IDH1 peptide vaccine. The receptors were sampled from a man aged 50 to 59 with glioma.

This clone was counted once. The V and J genes are TRBV7-9 and TRBJ2-1, with TRBD1 matching over 12 bases. Unmatched junction bases numbered 5, after V lost 4 bases and J lost 7 bases. Germline values: CDR1 SEHNR, CDR2 FQNEAQ (reference sequence). The CDR3 runs to 15 residues. CDR3 nucleotides: TGTGCCAGCAGCTCCCGGGACAGGGGGCAAAATGAGCAGTTCTTC. It yields the protein CASSSRDRGQNEQFF.

V gene TRBV27 combines with J gene TRBJ2-6; weak D call: TRBD2 (6 bases). The CDR3 length is 16 residues. Looked up from germline, CDR1 is MNHEY and CDR2 is SMNVEV (reference sequence). Between the trimmed V and J ends, which lost 6 bases and 4 bases, there was a span of 16 bases. As DNA, the CDR3 is TGTGCCAGCAGCACACCCCCCGGGGGAGGGGCCAACGTCCTGACTTTC. It is translated as CASSTPPGGGANVLTF. The full variable domain, completed using reference TRBV27 and TRBJ2-6, is EAQVTQNPRYLITVTGKKLTVTCSQNMNHEYMSWYRQDPGLGLRQIYYSMNVEVTDKGDVPEGYKVSRKEKRNFPLILESPSPNQTSLYFCASSTPPGGGANVLTFGAGSRLTVL.

This chain connects TRBV9 to TRBJ1-3; D unresolved. V was shortened by 0 bases and J by 4 bases, with 5 bases between the two germline ends. Germline V CDR1 and CDR2: SGDLS, YYNGEE. The CDR3 has 13 residues. In DNA form, the CDR3 reads TGTGCCAGCAGCGTAGGCGAAGGAAACACCATATATTTT. Translated, it gives CASSVGEGNTIYF.

The chain recombines TRBV29-1 with TRBJ2-3; D possibly corresponds to TRBD1 (5 bases). This CDR3 has 14 amino acids. The germline V gene encodes CDR1 SQVTM and CDR2 ANQGSEA. V was pared by 3 bases and J by 3 bases, with 13 bases between. The CDR3 sequence is CSVESPQGTDTQYF. Written as DNA, the CDR3 is TGCAGCGTTGAGTCCCCGCAGGGAACAGATACGCAGTATTTT.

V usage is TRBV5-4 and J usage is TRBJ2-1; tentative D call: TRBD2 (6 bases). CDR1 is SGHNT, CDR2 YYREEE, per germline (reference sequence). This CDR3 contains 15 residues. The germline V and J ends were trimmed by 4 bases and 0 bases, with 11 bases remaining between them. CDR3 nucleotide sequence: TGTGCCAGCAGCCCCGACGGGAGCTCCTACAATGAGCAGTTCTTC. It codes for CASSPDGSSYNEQFF.

V usage is TRBV5-1 and J usage is TRBJ2-1, with 12 bases aligning to TRBD2. This CDR3 contains 16 residues. Losses at the gene ends were 3 bases for V and 6 bases for J; bases not matched to a gene: 7. Germline CDR1 and CDR2: SGHRS and YFSETQ. CDR3 in DNA: TGCGCCAGCAGCTCCCTGACTAGCGGGGGCCTCAATGAGCAGTTCTTC. Its protein is CASSSLTSGGLNEQFF.

This sequence joins TRBV7-9 and TRBJ2-7, with 9 bases fitting TRBD1. J was trimmed by 5 bases and V by 6 bases; bases with no gene match: 11. The CDR3 consists of 15 residues. CDR1 and CDR2 (germline): SEHNR, FQNEAQ (reference sequence). The CDR3 protein is CASRLYRDRENEQYF. The CDR3 DNA sequence: TGTGCCAGCAGACTTTACCGGGACAGGGAAAACGAGCAGTACTTC.

This chain uses TRBV29-1 with TRBJ1-5; no definite D call. This CDR3 is built from 14 residues. From germline, CDR1 is SQVTM and CDR2 ANQGSEA. The V and J ends lost 5 bases and 0 bases respectively, with 11 bases between them. The CDR3 sequence: CSVNVQGSNQPQHF. As DNA, the CDR3 is TGCAGCGTTAACGTCCAAGGTAGCAATCAGCCCCAGCATTTT.

The V gene is TRBV18, the J gene TRBJ1-2, with 7 bases matching TRBD1. Trimming cost V 4 bases and J 8 bases; bases outside gene matches: 10. Looked up from germline, CDR1 is KGHSH and CDR2 is LQKENI. This CDR3 has 14 residues. The CDR3 spells CASSHPEQGRGYTF. The CDR3 nucleotides read TGTGCCAGCTCACACCCTGAACAGGGGCGGGGCTACACCTTC.

V usage is TRBV5-6 and J usage is TRBJ1-3; TRBD1 aligns across 9 bases. CDR3 size: 15 residues. With 4 bases clipped from V and 4 bases from J, the junction kept 6 bases outside the gene matches. From germline, CDR1 is SGHDT and CDR2 YYEEEE. CDR3 DNA sequence: TGTGCCAGCAGCCCCGGGACAGGGCGGGGAAACACCATATATTTT. It is translated as CASSPGTGRGNTIYF.

The V call is TRBV5-1, the J call TRBJ2-5, with 8 bases aligning to TRBD1. The V segment lost 3 bases and the J segment 4 bases; nucleotides outside the gene matches: 5. From germline, CDR1 is SGHRS and CDR2 YFSETQ. This CDR3 region has 14 residues. CDR3 sequence reads: CASSSLGQGETQYF. In DNA, the CDR3 is TGCGCCAGCAGCTCCCTTGGACAGGGAGAGACCCAGTACTTC.

CDR3 coding DNA: TGTGCCAGCAGTGCCGGGACGGCGAACACTGAAGCTTTCTTT. Translated: CASSAGTANTEAFF. The V call is TRBV6-1, the J call TRBJ1-1, with a possible D match to TRBD1 (5 bases). Germline CDR1 MNHNS, CDR2 SASEGT. The CDR3 spans 14 residues. V was pared by 4 bases and J by 1 base, with 10 bases between.

The chain has TRBV6-1 and TRBJ1-4, with D possibly matching TRBD1 (5 bases). Germline lookup yields CDR1 MNHNS and CDR2 SASEGT. Trimming took 6 bases from V and 5 from J, leaving 13 bases between them. This CDR3 is 14 amino acids long. The CDR3 region has the DNA TGTGCCAGCAGAATGGGGGGGGAAAATGAAAAACTGTTTTTT. Protein product: CASRMGGENEKLFF.

In nucleotides, the CDR3 is TGTGCCAGCAGCTGGGACGGGTCCAATCAGCCCCAGCATTTT. This encodes CASSWDGSNQPQHF. The rearrangement links TRBV7-2 to TRBJ1-5, with D maybe TRBD1 (5 bases). This CDR3 has 14 residues. Trimming shortened V by 4 bases and J by 3 bases, and 10 bases separated the two germline ends. Germline V gene data show CDR1 as SGHTA and CDR2 as FQGNSA.

The rearrangement links TRBV5-4 to TRBJ2-7, with D perhaps TRBD1 (7 bases). This CDR3 spans 15 amino acids. Germline CDR1 is SGHNT and CDR2 is YYREEE (reference sequence). V lost 0 bases and J 2 bases, leaving 12 bases between the germline ends. The CDR3 reads CASSLAAGGTYEQYF. The CDR3 DNA reads as TGTGCCAGCAGCTTGGCGGCAGGGGGGACCTACGAGCAGTACTTC.

This clone was detected once. The chain is built from TRBV4-1 and TRBJ1-1; no clear D gene. The V gene lost 3 bases and the J gene lost 4 bases, with 12 bases spanning the gap. Germline CDR1 reads MGHRA; CDR2 reads YSYEKL. The CDR3 consists of 14 residues. CDR3 nucleotide sequence: TGCGCCAGCAGCCATAGGGTCGGTGGCACTGAAGCTTTCTTT. It codes for CASSHRVGGTEAFF.

This sequence joins TRBV2 and TRBJ1-6, with D possibly TRBD1 on 6 matching bases. V gave up 6 bases and J gave up 5 bases, with 11 bases separating them. CDR3 length: 14 residues. Per the germline V gene, CDR1 is SNHLY and CDR2 is FYNNEI. CDR3 region: CASRSQGNNSPLHF. The CDR3 nucleotides are TGTGCCAGCAGATCACAGGGAAATAATTCACCCCTCCACTTT.

In this sample, this clone turned up a few times. V is TRBV9 and J is TRBJ2-1; D is uncertain. This CDR3 region has 12 residues. Trimming shortened V by 3 bases and J by 6 bases, and 7 bases separated the two germline ends. Per germline, CDR1 SGDLS and CDR2 YYNGEE. CDR3 bases: TGTGCCAGCAGCGGAGTTTCCAATGAGCAGTTCTTC. Protein: CASSGVSNEQFF. Full variable domain (rest looked up from reference TRBV9 and TRBJ2-1): DSGVTQTPKHLITATGQRVTLRCSPRSGDLSVYWYQQSLDQGLQFLIQYYNGEERAKGNILERFSAQQFPDLHSELNLSSLELGDSALYFCASSGVSNEQFFGPGTRLTVL.

The table lists this clone with a few counts. The chain employs TRBV19 and TRBJ1-5; no clear D gene. The CDR3 extends over 14 amino acids. V shed 3 bases and J shed 3 bases, with 9 bases lying between them. Germline V gives CDR1 LNHDA, CDR2 SQIVND (reference sequence). The CDR3 nucleotides are TGTGCCAGTAGTATCCCTTTCCCCAATCAGCCCCAGCATTTT. Its translation: CASSIPFPNQPQHF.

The rearrangement uses TRBV2 and TRBJ1-2; D might be TRBD1 (6 bases). V was shortened by 6 bases and J by 6 bases, with 14 bases between the two germline ends. The CDR3 covers 13 residues. In germline, CDR1 is SNHLY, CDR2 FYNNEI. CDR3 nucleotides: TGTGCCAGCAGGGGGACAAGGATCGATGGCTACACCTTC. Translating gives CASRGTRIDGYTF. Full variable domain (rest looked up from reference TRBV2 and TRBJ1-2): EPEVTQTPSHQVTQMGQEVILRCVPISNHLYFYWYRQILGQKVEFLVSFYNNEISEKSEIFDDQFSVERPDGSNFTLKIRSTKLEDSAMYFCASRGTRIDGYTFGSGTRLTVV.

This clone occurred a few times. The rearrangement uses TRBV10-2 and TRBJ2-2, with TRBD2 matching over 7 bases. CDR1 is WSHSY and CDR2 is SAAADI in the germline V gene. There are 12 residues in the CDR3. V was clipped by 9 bases and J by 6 bases; unmatched bases: 4. The CDR3: CASNAGAGELFF. The CDR3 bases are TGCGCCAGTAACGCGGGGGCCGGGGAGCTGTTTTTT.